A selection of T cell receptor beta chains follows, all from one sample in a study of shared clonotypes between healthy human individuals. Using immunoSEQ multiplex PCR, the repertoire was profiled, and TCRdb retains in-frame clones only, with some absent. This table has fewer than 3 million clones, less than 95% appearing once. The source material was naive CD4+ T cells from PBMCs. The receptors here all came from a man aged 18-30 years in good health. Some clones in this sample may be carry-over from other donors' samples. CDR3s include the opening cysteine and the closing phenylalanine or tryptophan. A D gene is named only where the DNA matches it firmly.

D	V	J	CDR3
-	TRBV7-6	TRBJ2-2	CASSFLREPNTGELFF
-	TRBV5-1	TRBJ2-7	CASSLVAWSSYEQYF
-	TRBV14	TRBJ2-1	CASSQDQTYNEQFF
TRBD1	TRBV28	TRBJ2-7	CATKPPGQYKQYF
-	TRBV7-9	TRBJ1-1	CASSLAGARAEAFF
-	TRBV27	TRBJ2-3	CASSRDILRGTDTQYF
-	TRBV7-2	TRBJ2-5	CASSSTGGQYQETQYF
TRBD1	TRBV2	TRBJ1-5	CASSGGGQQNNQPQHF
-	TRBV21-1	TRBJ1-1	CASSKPLGAYTEAFF
-	TRBV2	TRBJ1-3	CASSEGPNSGNTIYF
-	TRBV7-3	TRBJ2-1	CASSAFPAGAPGEQFF
TRBD2	TRBV7-2	TRBJ2-7	CASSLRREVGEQYF
-	TRBV4-3	TRBJ2-5	CASSQTNIQGWGETQYF
TRBD2	TRBV27	TRBJ2-5	CASGSVGLAGPWEETQYF
-	TRBV7-9	TRBJ2-2	CASSLQGNTGELFF
-	TRBV5-1	TRBJ2-2	CASSPLGATGELFF
-	TRBV2	TRBJ1-1	CASSEQGRVATEAFF
TRBD2	TRBV5-1	TRBJ2-3	CASSLAGLAGADTQYF
-	TRBV28	TRBJ1-1	CASSHGTIPTEAFF
TRBD1	TRBV6-1	TRBJ1-2	CASRDRVHGYTF
-	TRBV2	TRBJ2-2	CASSPFGGHTGELFF
TRBD2	TRBV5-8	TRBJ2-2	CASSLAFSGKNTGELFF
TRBD2	TRBV27	TRBJ2-7	CASSLLSSGSSVHEQYF
-	TRBV11-2	TRBJ2-1	CASSFPFLTDNNEQFF
-	TRBV7-2	TRBJ1-5	CASRNDDQPQHF
-	TRBV5-4	TRBJ1-1	CASSSREGTEAFF
-	TRBV20-1	TRBJ1-2	CSASKSYGYTF
-	TRBV5-1	TRBJ1-1	CASSLDRLGEAEAFF
-	TRBV5-1	TRBJ2-1	CASSSPGTQFF
TRBD1	TRBV14	TRBJ2-7	CASSSGTGGIGQYF
TRBD2	TRBV5-1	TRBJ2-5	CASSLGTSSETQYF
TRBD1	TRBV7-2	TRBJ1-2	CASTQLTGGDGYTF
-	TRBV13	TRBJ1-2	CASSLGFLYGFRFYGYTF
-	TRBV5-1	TRBJ1-3	CASSPAVSGNTIYF
-	TRBV11-3	TRBJ2-1	CASAQGIYNEQFF
TRBD2	TRBV6-1	TRBJ2-5	CASSRTSGDQETQYF
-	TRBV2	TRBJ2-3	CASSGRTAITDTQYF
-	TRBV6-6	TRBJ2-7	CASSYGQGVEEQYF
TRBD1	TRBV6-6	TRBJ1-5	CASSLRQGPNQPQHF
-	TRBV25-1	TRBJ2-2	CASSGRGDRGTGELFF
-	TRBV9	TRBJ2-3	CASSGGTLDTDTQYF
TRBD1	TRBV5-1	TRBJ1-2	CASSLRQGAFYGYTF
TRBD1	TRBV9	TRBJ2-5	CASSVSVGTAQETQYF